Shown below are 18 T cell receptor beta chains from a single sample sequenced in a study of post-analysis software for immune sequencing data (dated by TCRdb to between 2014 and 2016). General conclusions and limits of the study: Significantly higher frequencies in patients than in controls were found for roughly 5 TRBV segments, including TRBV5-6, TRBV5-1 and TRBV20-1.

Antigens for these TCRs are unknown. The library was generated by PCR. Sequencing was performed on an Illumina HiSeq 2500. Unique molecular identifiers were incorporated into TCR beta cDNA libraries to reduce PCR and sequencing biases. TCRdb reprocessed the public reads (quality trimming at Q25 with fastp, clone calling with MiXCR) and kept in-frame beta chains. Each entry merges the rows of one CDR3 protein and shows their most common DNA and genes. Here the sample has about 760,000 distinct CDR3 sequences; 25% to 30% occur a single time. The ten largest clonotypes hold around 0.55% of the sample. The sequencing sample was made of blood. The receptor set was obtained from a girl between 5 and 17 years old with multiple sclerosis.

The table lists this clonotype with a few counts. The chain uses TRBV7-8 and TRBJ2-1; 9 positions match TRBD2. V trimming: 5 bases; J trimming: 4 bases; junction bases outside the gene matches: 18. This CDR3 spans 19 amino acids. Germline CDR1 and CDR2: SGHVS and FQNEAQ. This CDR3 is CASSPRRRGGSLDYNEQFF. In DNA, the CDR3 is TGTGCCAGCAGCCCCCGACGGCGGGGGGGCAGTCTAGATTACAATGAGCAGTTCTTC.

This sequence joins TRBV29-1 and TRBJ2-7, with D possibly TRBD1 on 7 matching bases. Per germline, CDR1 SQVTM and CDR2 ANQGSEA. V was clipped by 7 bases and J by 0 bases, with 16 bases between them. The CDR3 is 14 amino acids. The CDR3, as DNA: TGCAGCGCCCGACAGGGAGGAGGCTCCTACGAGCAGTACTTC. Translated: CSARQGGGSYEQYF.

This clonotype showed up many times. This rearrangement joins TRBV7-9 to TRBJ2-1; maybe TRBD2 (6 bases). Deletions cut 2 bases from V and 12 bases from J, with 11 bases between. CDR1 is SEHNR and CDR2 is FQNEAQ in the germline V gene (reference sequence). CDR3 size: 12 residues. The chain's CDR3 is CASSLYAGPQFF. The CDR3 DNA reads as TGTGCCAGCAGCTTATACGCGGGACCGCAGTTCTTC.

As DNA, the CDR3 is TGCAGCGTTGAGGAGCTAGGGACAGTTACCAGCTACACCTTC. Amino acids: CSVEELGTVTSYTF. The chain recombines TRBV29-1 with TRBJ1-2; the match to TRBD1 covers 7 bases. CDR3 length: 14 amino acids. The germline CDR1 and CDR2 sequences are SQVTM and ANQGSEA. Trimming took 3 bases from V and 9 from J; bases not matched to a gene: 13.

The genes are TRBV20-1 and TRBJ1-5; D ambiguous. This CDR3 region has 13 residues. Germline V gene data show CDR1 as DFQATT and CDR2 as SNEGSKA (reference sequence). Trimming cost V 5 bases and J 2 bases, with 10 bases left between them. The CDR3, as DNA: TGCAGTGCTCAGATTCCAGGCAATCAGCCCCAGCATTTT. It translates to CSAQIPGNQPQHF.

The CDR3 DNA reads as TGTGCCAGCAGCACGCCCAGGACTCGGGGACAGTACTTC. Translation gives CASSTPRTRGQYF. This sequence joins TRBV7-2 and TRBJ2-4; tentatively, D is TRBD2 (5 bases). V was cut by 5 bases and J by 13 bases, with 18 bases left in between. The CDR3 is 13 amino acids. Looked up from germline, CDR1 is SGHTA and CDR2 is FQGNSA.

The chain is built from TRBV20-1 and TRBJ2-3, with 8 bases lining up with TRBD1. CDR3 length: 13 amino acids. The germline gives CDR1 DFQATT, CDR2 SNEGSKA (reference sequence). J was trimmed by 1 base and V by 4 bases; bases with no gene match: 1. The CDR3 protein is CSATDRGTDTQYF. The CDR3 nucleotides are TGCAGTGCTACGGACAGGGGCACAGATACGCAGTATTTT.

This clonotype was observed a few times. The CDR3 here is CSARGGGAASTQYF. Here the CDR3 DNA reads TGCAGTGCTAGGGGCGGGGGCGCCGCATCGACCCAGTACTTC. The V call is TRBV20-1, the J call TRBJ2-7; a possible D gene is TRBD2 (7 bases). The last part of the DNA fits TRBJ2-5 better; the J call may be wrong. The CDR3 totals 14 residues. Germline V lookup: CDR1 DFQATT, CDR2 SNEGSKA (reference sequence).

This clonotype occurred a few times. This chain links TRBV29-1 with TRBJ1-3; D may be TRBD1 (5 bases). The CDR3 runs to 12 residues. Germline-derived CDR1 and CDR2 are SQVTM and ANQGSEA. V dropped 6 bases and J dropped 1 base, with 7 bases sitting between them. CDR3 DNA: TGCAGCGTCGCAGGGTCTGGAAACACCATATATTTT. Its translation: CSVAGSGNTIYF.

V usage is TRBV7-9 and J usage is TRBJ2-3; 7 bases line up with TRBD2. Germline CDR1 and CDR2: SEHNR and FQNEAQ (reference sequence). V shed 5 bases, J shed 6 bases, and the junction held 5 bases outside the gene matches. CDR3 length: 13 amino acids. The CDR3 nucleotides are TGTGCCAGCAGCCAAGCGGGATCCGATACGCAGTATTTT. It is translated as CASSQAGSDTQYF.

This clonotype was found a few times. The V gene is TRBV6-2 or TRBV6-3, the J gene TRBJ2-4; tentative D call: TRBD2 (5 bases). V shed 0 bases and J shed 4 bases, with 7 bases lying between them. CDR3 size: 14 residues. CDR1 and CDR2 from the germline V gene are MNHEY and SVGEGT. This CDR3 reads CASSYSTGKNIQYF. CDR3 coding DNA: TGTGCCAGCAGTTACTCCACGGGGAAAAACATTCAGTACTTC.

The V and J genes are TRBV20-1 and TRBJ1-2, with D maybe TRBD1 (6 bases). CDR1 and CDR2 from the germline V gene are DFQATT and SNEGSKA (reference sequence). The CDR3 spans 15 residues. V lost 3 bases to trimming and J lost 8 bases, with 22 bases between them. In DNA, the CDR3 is TGCAGTGCTAGGGGGGGGACTTTGGGGGCATTCGGCTACACCTTC. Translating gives CSARGGTLGAFGYTF.

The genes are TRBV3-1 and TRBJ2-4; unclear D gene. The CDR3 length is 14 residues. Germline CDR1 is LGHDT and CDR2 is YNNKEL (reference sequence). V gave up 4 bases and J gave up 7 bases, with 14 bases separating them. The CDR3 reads CASSLTELGNIQYF. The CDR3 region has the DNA TGTGCCAGCAGCCTGACTGAGCTCGGGAACATTCAGTACTTC. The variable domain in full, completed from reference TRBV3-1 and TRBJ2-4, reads DTAVSQTPKYLVTQMGNDKSIKCEQNLGHDTMYWYKQDSKKFLKIMFSYNNKELIINETVPNRFSPKSPDKAHLNLHINSLELGDSAVYFCASSLTELGNIQYFGAGTRLSVL.

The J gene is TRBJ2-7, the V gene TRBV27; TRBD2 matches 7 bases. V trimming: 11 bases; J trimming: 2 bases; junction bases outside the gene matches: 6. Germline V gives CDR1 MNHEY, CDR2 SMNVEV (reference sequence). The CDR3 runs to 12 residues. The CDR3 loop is CAAGGGPYEQYF. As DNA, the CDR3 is TGTGCCGCCGGCGGGGGACCCTACGAGCAGTACTTC.

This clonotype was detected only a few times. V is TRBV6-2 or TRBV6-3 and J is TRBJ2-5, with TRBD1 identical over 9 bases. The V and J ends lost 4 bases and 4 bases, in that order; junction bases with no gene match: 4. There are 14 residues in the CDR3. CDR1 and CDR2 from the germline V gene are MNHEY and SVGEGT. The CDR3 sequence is CASSWDREIETQYF. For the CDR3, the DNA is TGTGCCAGCAGTTGGGACAGGGAGATAGAGACCCAGTACTTC.

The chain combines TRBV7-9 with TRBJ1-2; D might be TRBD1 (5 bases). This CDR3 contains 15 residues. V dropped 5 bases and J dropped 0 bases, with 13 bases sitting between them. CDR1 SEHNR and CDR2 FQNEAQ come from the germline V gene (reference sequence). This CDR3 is CASSEDAGPNYGYTF. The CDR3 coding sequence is TGTGCCAGCAGCGAGGATGCGGGGCCTAACTATGGCTACACCTTC.

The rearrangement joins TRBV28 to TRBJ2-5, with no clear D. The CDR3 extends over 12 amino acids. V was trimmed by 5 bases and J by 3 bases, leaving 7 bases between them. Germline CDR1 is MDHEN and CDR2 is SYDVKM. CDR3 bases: TGTGCCAGCAGTGCTGTTAAAGAGACCCAGTACTTC. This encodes CASSAVKETQYF. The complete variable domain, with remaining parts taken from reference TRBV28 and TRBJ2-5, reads DVKVTQSSRYLVKRTGEKVFLECVQDMDHENMFWYRQDPGLGLRLIYFSYDVKMKEKGDIPEGYSVSREKKERFSLILESASTNQTSMYLCASSAVKETQYFGPGTRLLVL.

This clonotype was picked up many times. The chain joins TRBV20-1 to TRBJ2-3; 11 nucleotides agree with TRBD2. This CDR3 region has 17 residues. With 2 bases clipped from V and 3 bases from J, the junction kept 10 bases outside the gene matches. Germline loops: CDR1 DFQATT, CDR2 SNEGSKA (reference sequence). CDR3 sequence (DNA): TGCAGTGCTAGACTAGCGGGGGGCTCGACTCAAACAGATACGCAGTATTTT. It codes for CSARLAGGSTQTDTQYF.